Presented here are 16 T cell receptor beta chains from one specimen sequenced in a study of OX40 agonist ivuxolimab in advanced cancers. Profiling relied on immunoSEQ multiplex PCR, and the TCRdb table lists in-frame clones only, not all of them. The table shows about 64,000 clones, with 84% occurring only once. The sample in question was CD4+ or CD8+ T cells sorted from blood, obtained in a trial of the OX40 agonist ivuxolimab. The receptors were sampled from an adult with an advanced solid tumor such as melanoma, head and neck, liver or kidney cancer.

V and J are TRBV30 and TRBJ2-2; D unresolved. V was clipped by 3 bases and J by 2 bases, with 10 bases between them. CDR1 and CDR2 from the germline V gene are GTSNPN and SVGIG (reference sequence). CDR3 length equals 14 residues. CDR3 in amino acids: CAWSLYANTGELFF. The CDR3 DNA sequence: TGTGCCTGGAGCTTGTACGCAAACACCGGGGAGCTGTTTTTT.

The chain joins TRBV9 to TRBJ2-7; 9 bases fit TRBD1. The CDR3 totals 15 residues. J lost 6 bases, V lost 3 bases, and 10 bases had no gene match. Per the germline V gene, CDR1 is SGDLS and CDR2 is YYNGEE. CDR3 region: CASSGTGGLPTEQYF. The DNA for the CDR3 is TGTGCCAGCAGCGGAACAGGGGGCTTGCCTACCGAGCAGTACTTC.

This clone has a handful of counts. CDR3 in amino acids: CASSILTSGGDTQYF. The CDR3 DNA reads TGTGCCAGTAGTATCTTGACTAGCGGGGGAGATACGCAGTATTTT. The gene calls are TRBV19 and TRBJ2-3; 12 bases are shared with TRBD2. Germline lookup yields CDR1 LNHDA and CDR2 SQIVND (reference sequence). CDR3 length: 15 residues. V lost 3 bases to trimming and J lost 5 bases; unmatched junction nucleotides: 3.

This rearrangement joins TRBV2 to TRBJ1-5; D is possibly TRBD1 (5 bases). Germline loops: CDR1 SNHLY, CDR2 FYNNEI. Trimming removed 5 bases at V and 6 bases at J, with 20 bases between. This CDR3 region has 16 residues. DNA for the CDR3: TGTGCCAGCAGTCGGCAGGGCGCCGGTTTGGGTCAGCCCCAGCATTTT. It translates to CASSRQGAGLGQPQHF.

The chain combines TRBV5-1 with TRBJ1-1, with D perhaps matching TRBD1 (5 bases). The germline gives CDR1 SGHRS, CDR2 YFSETQ. Trimming left V 3 bases short and J 12 bases short, with 18 bases between. This CDR3 has 13 amino acids. Here the CDR3 reads CASSWDRDREPFF. The CDR3 DNA reads as TGCGCCAGCAGCTGGGACCGGGACCGCGAACCTTTCTTT.

The chain is built from TRBV10-2 and TRBJ1-1, with D tentatively TRBD1 (5 bases). With 6 bases removed from V and 1 base from J, the gap between germline ends came to 12 bases. This CDR3 region has 14 residues. CDR1 is WSHSY and CDR2 is SAAADI in the germline V gene. The CDR3 coding sequence is TGCGCCAGCAGGTGGGGACCGAAGAACACTGAAGCTTTCTTT. It yields the protein CASRWGPKNTEAFF.

The rearrangement links TRBV9 to TRBJ1-2, with 7 bases fitting TRBD1. The V gene end was trimmed by 1 base and the J gene end by 4 bases; junction bases not matched to a gene: 4. Germline CDR1 SGDLS, CDR2 YYNGEE. The CDR3 length is 14 residues. In nucleotides, the CDR3 is TGTGCCAGCAGCGTACACAGGGGAGGCTATGGCTACACCTTC. This codes for CASSVHRGGYGYTF.

The chain employs TRBV30 and TRBJ2-7; 7 nucleotides line up with TRBD2. Germline trimming cut 8 bases from V and 5 bases from J; bases unmatched to any gene: 6. Germline loops: CDR1 GTSNPN, CDR2 SVGIG (reference sequence). This CDR3 comprises 11 residues. DNA for the CDR3: TGTGCCGTGGGGGGGGTCCACGAGCAGTACTTC. Its protein product is CAVGGVHEQYF.

This rearrangement joins TRBV5-1 to TRBJ2-4; D is uncertain. The germline V gene encodes CDR1 SGHRS and CDR2 YFSETQ. V was cut by 0 bases and J by 0 bases, with 10 bases left in between. The CDR3 is 16 amino acids. The CDR3 DNA is TGCGCCAGCAGCTTGGATCCGCTGCTAGCCAAAAACATTCAGTACTTC. It is translated as CASSLDPLLAKNIQYF. Filled out from reference TRBV5-1 and TRBJ2-4, the complete variable domain reads KAGVTQTPRYLIKTRGQQVTLSCSPISGHRSVSWYQQTPGQGLQFLFEYFSETQRNKGNFPGRFSGRQFSNSRSEMNVSTLELGDSALYLCASSLDPLLAKNIQYFGAGTRLSVL.

This clone was seen more than once but under ten times. V gene TRBV4-1 combines with J gene TRBJ2-5; 9 nucleotides match TRBD2. With 2 bases clipped from V and 5 bases from J, the junction kept 9 bases outside the gene matches. CDR1 MGHRA and CDR2 YSYEKL come from the germline V gene. The CDR3 spans 16 residues. The CDR3: CASSQTNLAGRETQYF. The CDR3 coding sequence is TGCGCCAGCAGCCAAACTAACCTAGCGGGGCGGGAGACCCAGTACTTC.

The chain recombines TRBV6-1 with TRBJ1-1; 8 nucleotides agree with TRBD1. From germline, CDR1 is MNHNS and CDR2 SASEGT. This CDR3 contains 14 residues. With V trimmed by 4 bases and J by 2 bases, 3 bases remained unmatched. CDR3 sequence: CASSGGQANTEAFF. The CDR3 coding sequence is TGTGCCAGCAGTGGGGGACAGGCTAACACTGAAGCTTTCTTT.

The rearrangement links TRBV5-1 to TRBJ2-5; D may be TRBD1 (6 bases). Germline assignment: CDR1 SGHRS and CDR2 YFSETQ. This CDR3 is 13 amino acids long. V lost 4 bases and J lost 3, with 10 bases in between. The CDR3 is CASSEQGKETQYF. The CDR3 nucleotides are TGCGCCAGCAGCGAACAGGGAAAAGAGACCCAGTACTTC.

CDR3 amino acids: CASSPPGLRTASEAFF. Here the CDR3 DNA reads TGTGCCAGCAGCCCCCCCGGTCTTCGGACCGCATCTGAAGCTTTCTTT. This chain uses TRBV7-8 with TRBJ1-1; no clear D. V gave up 5 bases and J gave up 6 bases, with 22 bases separating them. CDR3 length: 16 residues. CDR1 SGHVS and CDR2 FQNEAQ come from the germline V gene.

This chain connects TRBV6-5 to TRBJ1-2, with D perhaps TRBD1 (5 bases). The CDR3 covers 12 residues. Per the germline V gene, CDR1 is MNHEY and CDR2 is SVGAGI. V gave up 7 bases and J gave up 6 bases, with 12 bases separating them. The CDR3 nucleotides are TGTGCCAGCACACAGGCGGGGGATGGCTACACCTTC. Its protein product is CASTQAGDGYTF.

This clone was found a few times. The V gene is TRBV7-9, the J gene TRBJ1-2; D is uncertain. Trimming cost V 3 bases and J 8 bases, with 10 bases left between them. This CDR3 has 12 residues. Germline V CDR1 and CDR2: SEHNR, FQNEAQ (reference sequence). CDR3 residues: CASSFRTGGYTF. Here the CDR3 DNA reads TGTGCCAGCAGCTTCCGGACGGGCGGCTACACCTTC.

The chain couples TRBV5-1 to TRBJ1-3, with a weak D call TRBD1 (6 bases). The CDR3 runs to 16 residues. The V gene's germline CDR1 is SGHRS and CDR2 YFSETQ. Trimming pared 0 bases from V and 2 bases from J, leaving 12 bases between. The CDR3: CASSLATGIPGNTIYF. The CDR3 DNA is TGCGCCAGCAGCTTGGCCACAGGGATTCCTGGAAACACCATATATTTT.